A single sample is the source of the 14 T cell receptor beta chains below, sequenced in a study of blood T cells in healthy people across ages. A sample-barcoded 5' primer and a J-beta primer mix were used in a second PCR of roughly 7 to 11 cycles. One entry per CDR3 protein results from TCRdb running MiXCR on the 5' RACE reads. The profile shows 1.5 million to 2 million distinct CDR3 sequences, around 50% of them singletons. Input material: blood. The receptors were sampled from a woman aged 40 to 50 in good health.

The chain couples TRBV4-1 to TRBJ2-1, with 11 bases aligning to TRBD2. The CDR3 loop spans 17 amino acids. Looked up from germline, CDR1 is MGHRA and CDR2 is YSYEKL. The J segment lost 7 bases and the V segment lost 0 bases, leaving 8 bases of the junction unmatched. The CDR3 nucleotides are TGCGCCAGCAGCCAAGATGGGGGGACTAGCGGACGAAATGAGCAGTTCTTC. The encoded protein is CASSQDGGTSGRNEQFF.

The chain is built from TRBV5-1 and TRBJ2-4; perhaps TRBD2 as D (5 bases). The J call may be in error: the DNA end matches TRBJ2-5 better. This CDR3 is built from 15 residues. Per germline, CDR1 SGHRS and CDR2 YFSETQ. In nucleotides, the CDR3 is TGCGCCAGCAGCTTGGCTTCTCGGGGTGATGAGACCCAGTACTTC. Amino acid sequence: CASSLASRGDETQYF.

The chain is built from TRBV9 and TRBJ2-3, with D perhaps assigned TRBD1 or TRBD2 (5 bases each). This CDR3 is 12 amino acids long. Trimming pared 0 bases from V and 8 bases from J, leaving 7 bases between. In germline, CDR1 is SGDLS, CDR2 YYNGEE. CDR3 nucleotide sequence: TGTGCCAGCAGCGTAGACGGGGCTACGCAGTATTTT. Protein sequence: CASSVDGATQYF. Full variable domain (remainder filled in from reference TRBV9 and TRBJ2-3): DSGVTQTPKHLITATGQRVTLRCSPRSGDLSVYWYQQSLDQGLQFLIQYYNGEERAKGNILERFSAQQFPDLHSELNLSSLELGDSALYFCASSVDGATQYFGPGTRLTVL.

V is TRBV12-3 or TRBV12-4 and J is TRBJ2-5, with 9 bases lining up with TRBD1. The J segment lost 3 bases and the V segment lost 5 bases, leaving 7 bases of the junction unmatched. The CDR3 is 15 residues long. Here the CDR3 DNA reads TGTGCCAGCAGTCCGGACAGGGGAAGGGAAGAGACCCAGTACTTC. Amino acids: CASSPDRGREETQYF.

This clonotype showed up just a few times. The V and J genes are TRBV29-1 and TRBJ1-5; D uncertain. Germline CDR1 reads SQVTM; CDR2 reads ANQGSEA. The CDR3 has 14 amino acids. Trimming shortened V by 7 bases and J by 1 base, and 14 bases separated the two germline ends. The CDR3 DNA follows: TGCAGCGGGCACGGGGAGTTGAGCAATCAGCCCCAGCATTTT. It is translated as CSGHGELSNQPQHF. Full variable domain (rest looked up from reference TRBV29-1 and TRBJ1-5): SAVISQKPSRDICQRGTSLTIQCQVDSQVTMMFWYRQQPGQSLTLIATANQGSEATYESGFVIDKFPISRPNLTFSTLTVSNMSPEDSSIYLCSGHGELSNQPQHFGDGTRLSIL.

In regard to this clonotype: The junction differs from germline at one of its ends, possibly a read error. This chain links TRBV25-1 with TRBJ2-1; D may be TRBD1 (5 bases). Germline lookup yields CDR1 MGHDK and CDR2 SYGVNS. The CDR3 runs to 14 residues. The DNA for the CDR3 is TGTGCCCGCAGTGAAGTCAGGGCAGACAATGAGCAGTTCTTC. It translates to CARSEVRADNEQFF.

This clonotype has a handful of counts. V gene TRBV5-6 combines with J gene TRBJ2-5; D is perhaps TRBD2 (6 bases). Germline values: CDR1 SGHDT, CDR2 YYEEEE. There are 14 residues in the CDR3. V gave up 4 bases and J gave up 7 bases, with 17 bases separating them. The CDR3 loop reads CASSRGELRGTQYF. The CDR3 DNA reads as TGTGCCAGCAGCCGCGGGGAGCTGAGGGGGACCCAGTACTTC.

This sequence joins TRBV5-5 and TRBJ2-1; D call uncertain. Germline loops: CDR1 SGHKS, CDR2 YYEKEE (reference sequence). The ends were cut back, 0 bases at V and 3 bases at J, with 10 bases in the middle. CDR3 length equals 15 residues. CDR3 loop: CASSLAWVIYNEQFF. CDR3 in DNA: TGTGCCAGCAGCTTGGCTTGGGTAATCTACAATGAGCAGTTCTTC.

The chain couples TRBV4-2 to TRBJ1-6; TRBD1 agrees at 10 bases. Unmatched junction bases numbered 8, after V lost 0 bases and J lost 9 bases. Germline CDR1 LGHNA, CDR2 YNFKEQ. CDR3 size: 17 residues. The CDR3 here is CASSQETGTGVTSPLHF. CDR3 DNA: TGTGCCAGCAGCCAAGAAACCGGGACAGGGGTTACTTCACCCCTCCACTTT.

The chain carries TRBV20-1 and TRBJ1-2; 9 bases are a match to TRBD1. V shed 6 bases, J shed 4 bases, and the junction held 9 bases outside the gene matches. Germline CDR1 is DFQATT and CDR2 is SNEGSKA (reference sequence). The CDR3 is made up of 14 amino acids. This chain's CDR3 is CSAFSGTGRYGYTF. As DNA, the CDR3 is TGCAGTGCATTTTCCGGGACAGGGCGCTATGGCTACACCTTC.

The chain has TRBV29-1 and TRBJ2-5; perhaps TRBD1 as D (7 bases). Germline assignment: CDR1 SQVTM and CDR2 ANQGSEA. V gave up 7 bases and J gave up 5 bases, with 17 bases separating them. CDR3 size: 13 residues. The CDR3 loop is CSASTGAGETQYF. In nucleotides, the CDR3 is TGCAGCGCCTCCACAGGGGCGGGGGAGACCCAGTACTTC.

V and J are TRBV20-1 and TRBJ2-6; the match to TRBD1 covers 10 bases. Germline V gives CDR1 DFQATT, CDR2 SNEGSKA (reference sequence). J was trimmed by 0 bases and V by 6 bases; bases with no gene match: 8. This CDR3 comprises 17 residues. This chain's CDR3 is CSALRDRGFSGANVLTF. CDR3 coding DNA: TGCAGTGCCCTCCGGGACAGGGGCTTCTCTGGGGCCAACGTCCTGACTTTC.

Details on this clonotype: One junction end does not reproduce the germline sequence, and a read error may be involved. This rearrangement joins TRBV7-7 to TRBJ2-7, with D unresolved. The germline V gene has CDR1 SSHAT and CDR2 FNYEAQ (reference sequence). The CDR3 sequence is 14 residues long. The CDR3 DNA sequence: TGTGCTAGCAGCGCAGATAAGGGCTCCTACGAGCAGTACTTC. Translating gives CASSADKGSYEQYF.

J is TRBJ2-1 and V is TRBV28; D call uncertain. V was cut by 6 bases and J by 3 bases, with 15 bases left in between. CDR3 length: 15 residues. The germline V gene encodes CDR1 MDHEN and CDR2 SYDVKM. CDR3 region: CASSLPGRNYNEQFF. CDR3 DNA: TGTGCCAGCAGCCTACCCGGACGGAACTACAATGAGCAGTTCTTC.